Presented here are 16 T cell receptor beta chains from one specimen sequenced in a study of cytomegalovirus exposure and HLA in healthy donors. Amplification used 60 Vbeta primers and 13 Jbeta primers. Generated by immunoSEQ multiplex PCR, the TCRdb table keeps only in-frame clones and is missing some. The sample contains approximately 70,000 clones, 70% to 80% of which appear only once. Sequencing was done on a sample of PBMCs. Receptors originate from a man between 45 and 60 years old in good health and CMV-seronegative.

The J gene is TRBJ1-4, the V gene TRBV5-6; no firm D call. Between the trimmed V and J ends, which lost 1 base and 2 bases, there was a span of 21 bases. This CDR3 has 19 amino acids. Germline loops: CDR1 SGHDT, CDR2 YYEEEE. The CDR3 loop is CASSLSKGPWTSTNEKLFF. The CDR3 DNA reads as TGTGCCAGCAGCTTGTCGAAAGGACCCTGGACTTCCACTAATGAAAAACTGTTTTTT. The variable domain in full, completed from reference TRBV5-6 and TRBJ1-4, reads DAGVTQSPTHLIKTRGQQVTLRCSPKSGHDTVSWYQQALGQGPQFIFQYYEEEERQRGNFPDRFSGHQFPNYSSELNVNALLLGDSALYLCASSLSKGPWTSTNEKLFFGSGTQLSVL.

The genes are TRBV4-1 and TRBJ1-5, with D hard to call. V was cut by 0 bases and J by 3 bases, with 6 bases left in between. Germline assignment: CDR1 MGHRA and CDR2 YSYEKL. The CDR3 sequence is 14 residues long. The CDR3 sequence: CASSQDTINQPQHF. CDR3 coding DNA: TGCGCCAGCAGCCAAGACACAATCAATCAGCCCCAGCATTTT.

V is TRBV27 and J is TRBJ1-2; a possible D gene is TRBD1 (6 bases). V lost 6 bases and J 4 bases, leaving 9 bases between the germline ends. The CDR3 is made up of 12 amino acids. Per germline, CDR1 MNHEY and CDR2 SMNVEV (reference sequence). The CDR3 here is CASRGGAYGYTF. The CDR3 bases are TGTGCCAGCAGGGGGGGGGCCTATGGCTACACCTTC.

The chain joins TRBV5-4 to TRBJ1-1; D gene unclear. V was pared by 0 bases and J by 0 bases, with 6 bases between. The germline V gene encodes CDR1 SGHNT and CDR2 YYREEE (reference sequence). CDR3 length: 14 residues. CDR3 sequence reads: CASSLEQLNTEAFF. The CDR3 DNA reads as TGTGCCAGCAGCTTGGAACAGCTGAACACTGAAGCTTTCTTT.

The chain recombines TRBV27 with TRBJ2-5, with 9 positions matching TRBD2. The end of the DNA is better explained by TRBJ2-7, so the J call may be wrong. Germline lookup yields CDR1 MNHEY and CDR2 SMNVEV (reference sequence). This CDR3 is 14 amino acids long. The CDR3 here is CASSYSGGLLEQYF. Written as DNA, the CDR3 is TGTGCCAGCAGTTATAGCGGGGGACTACTCGAGCAGTACTTC.

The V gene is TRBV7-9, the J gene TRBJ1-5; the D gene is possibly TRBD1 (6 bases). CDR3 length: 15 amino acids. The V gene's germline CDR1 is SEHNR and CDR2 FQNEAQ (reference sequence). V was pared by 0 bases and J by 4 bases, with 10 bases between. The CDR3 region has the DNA TGTGCCAGCAGCTTAGCGGCTACAGGGAATCAGCCCCAGCATTTT. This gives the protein CASSLAATGNQPQHF.

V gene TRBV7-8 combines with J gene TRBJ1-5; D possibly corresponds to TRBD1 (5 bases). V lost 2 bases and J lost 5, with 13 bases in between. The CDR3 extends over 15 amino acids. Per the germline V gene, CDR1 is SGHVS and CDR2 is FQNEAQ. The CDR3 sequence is CASSLPGGDHQPQHF. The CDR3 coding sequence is TGTGCCAGCAGCTTACCAGGAGGGGATCATCAGCCCCAGCATTTT.

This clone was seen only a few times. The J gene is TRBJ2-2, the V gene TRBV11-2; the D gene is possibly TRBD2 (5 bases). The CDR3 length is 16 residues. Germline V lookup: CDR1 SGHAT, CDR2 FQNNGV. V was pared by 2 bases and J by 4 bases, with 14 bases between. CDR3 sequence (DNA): TGTGCCAGCAGCTTAATAGCGCCAACGTTCACCGGGGAGCTGTTTTTT. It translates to CASSLIAPTFTGELFF.

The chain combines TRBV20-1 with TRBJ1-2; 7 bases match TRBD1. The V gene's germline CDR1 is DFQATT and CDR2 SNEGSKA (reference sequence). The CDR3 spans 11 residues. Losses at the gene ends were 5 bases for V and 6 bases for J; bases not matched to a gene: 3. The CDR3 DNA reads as TGCAGTGCTCCGACAGGGCATGGCTACACCTTC. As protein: CSAPTGHGYTF.

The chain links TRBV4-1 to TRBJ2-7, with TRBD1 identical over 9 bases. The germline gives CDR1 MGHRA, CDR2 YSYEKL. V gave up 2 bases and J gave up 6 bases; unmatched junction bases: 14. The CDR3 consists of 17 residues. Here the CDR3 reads CASSQRTPGQGRGEQYF. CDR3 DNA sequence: TGCGCCAGCAGCCAAAGGACCCCGGGACAGGGAAGGGGCGAGCAGTACTTC.

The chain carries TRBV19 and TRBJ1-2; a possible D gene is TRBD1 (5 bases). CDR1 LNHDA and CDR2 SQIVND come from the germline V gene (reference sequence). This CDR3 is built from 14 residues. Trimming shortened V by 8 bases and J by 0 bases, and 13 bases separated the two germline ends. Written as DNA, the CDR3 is TGTGCCAGTCAGGGCGGAATTTCTAACTATGGCTACACCTTC. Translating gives CASQGGISNYGYTF.

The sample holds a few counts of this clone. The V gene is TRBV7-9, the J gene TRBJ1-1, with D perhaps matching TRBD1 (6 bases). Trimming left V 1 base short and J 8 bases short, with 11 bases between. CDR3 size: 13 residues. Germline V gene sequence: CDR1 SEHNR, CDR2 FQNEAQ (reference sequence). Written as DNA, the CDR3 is TGTGCCAGCAGCTTAGTTCCCAGGGGAGAAGCTTTCTTT. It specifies CASSLVPRGEAFF.

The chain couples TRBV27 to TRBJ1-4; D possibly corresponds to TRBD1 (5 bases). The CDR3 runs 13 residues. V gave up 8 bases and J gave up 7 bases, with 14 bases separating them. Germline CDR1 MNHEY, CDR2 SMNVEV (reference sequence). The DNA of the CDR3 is TGTGCCAGCTGCAGGGCCCAGGGTGAAAAACTGTTTTTT. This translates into CASCRAQGEKLFF.

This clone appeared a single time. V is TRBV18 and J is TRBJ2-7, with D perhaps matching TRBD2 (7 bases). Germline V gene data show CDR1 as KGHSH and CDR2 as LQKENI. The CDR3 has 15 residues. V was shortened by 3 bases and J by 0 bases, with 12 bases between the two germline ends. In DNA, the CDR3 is TGTGCCAGCTCACCGTCGGGGGGCGACTCCTACGAGCAGTACTTC. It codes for CASSPSGGDSYEQYF.

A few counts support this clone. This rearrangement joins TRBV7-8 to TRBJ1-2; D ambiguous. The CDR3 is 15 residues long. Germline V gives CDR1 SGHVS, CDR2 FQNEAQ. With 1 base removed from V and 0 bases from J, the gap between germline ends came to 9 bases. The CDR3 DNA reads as TGTGCCAGCAGCTTAGATAGTACAGCTAACTATGGCTACACCTTC. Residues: CASSLDSTANYGYTF.

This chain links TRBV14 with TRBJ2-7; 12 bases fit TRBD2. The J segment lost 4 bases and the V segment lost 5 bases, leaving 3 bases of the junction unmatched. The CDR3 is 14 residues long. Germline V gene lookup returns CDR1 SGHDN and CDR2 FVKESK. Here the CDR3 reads CASSTTSGSYEQYF. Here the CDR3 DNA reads TGTGCCAGCAGCACGACTAGCGGGAGTTACGAGCAGTACTTC.